This TCR beta chain is drawn from a study of blood T cell repertoires in COVID-19. The repertoire was sequenced with immunoSEQ multiplex PCR; TCRdb's copy has only in-frame clones and lacks some. This table has around 340,000 clones, 88% appearing once. The CDR3 totals 13 residues. V lost 3 bases, J lost 2 bases, and 7 bases lay in between. Germline CDR1 and CDR2: MRHNA and SNTAGT. The chain uses TRBV6-4 and TRBJ1-2; D uncertain. The sample was PBMCs or T cells enriched from blood (not recorded which). The sequence was collected from a woman aged 25 to 39 who had been exposed to COVID-19. Written as DNA, the CDR3 is TGTGCCAGCAGTGAATCGGGAAACTATGGCTACACCTTC. It yields the protein CASSESGNYGYTF.